Below are 19 T cell receptor beta chains sequenced from a single sample in a study of cytomegalovirus exposure and HLA in healthy donors. 13 Jbeta primers and 60 Vbeta primers were used for the PCR. Assay: immunoSEQ multiplex PCR; the TCRdb copy retains only in-frame clones and omits some. The sample records 150,000 to 200,000 clones, just under 80% being singletons. The sequenced material came from PBMCs. Receptors originate from a man younger than 30 in good health and CMV-seropositive.

This clone was seen once. The chain carries TRBV28 and TRBJ2-3; 8 nucleotides match TRBD2. Germline trimming cut 7 bases from V and 2 bases from J; bases unmatched to any gene: 2. The germline gives CDR1 MDHEN, CDR2 SYDVKM. This CDR3 region has 13 residues. The CDR3 loop reads CASKAGATDTQYF. The CDR3 DNA follows: TGTGCCAGCAAAGCGGGGGCCACAGATACGCAGTATTTT. The entire variable domain, with the rest obtained from reference TRBV28 and TRBJ2-3, is as follows: DVKVTQSSRYLVKRTGEKVFLECVQDMDHENMFWYRQDPGLGLRLIYFSYDVKMKEKGDIPEGYSVSREKKERFSLILESASTNQTSMYLCASKAGATDTQYFGPGTRLTVL.

This chain joins TRBV15 and TRBJ2-1; D call uncertain. CDR3 size: 17 residues. Trimming took 2 bases from V and 0 from J, leaving 14 bases between them. Germline-derived CDR1 and CDR2 are LNHNV and YYDKDF (reference sequence). The CDR3 DNA reads as TGTGCCACCAGCAGACTAGTTCCCGCGAGCTCCTACAATGAGCAGTTCTTC. It encodes CATSRLVPASSYNEQFF.

V and J are TRBV9 and TRBJ2-2; weak D call: TRBD2 (6 bases). The CDR3 consists of 15 residues. The germline gives CDR1 SGDLS, CDR2 YYNGEE. The V end lost 0 bases, the J end lost 5 bases, and 11 bases lay between the germline ends. The CDR3 DNA reads TGTGCCAGCAGCGTAGTCAGTGGGGGGACCGGGGAGCTGTTTTTT. As protein: CASSVVSGGTGELFF.

The J gene is TRBJ1-1, the V gene TRBV27; a possible D gene is TRBD1 (5 bases). The V end lost 4 bases, the J end lost 2 bases, and 8 bases lay between the germline ends. Germline V CDR1 and CDR2: MNHEY, SMNVEV (reference sequence). The CDR3 runs 13 residues. The chain's CDR3 is CASSWQGNTEAFF. As DNA, the CDR3 is TGTGCCAGCAGTTGGCAGGGTAACACTGAAGCTTTCTTT.

This clone was counted a few times. The chain links TRBV5-3 to TRBJ1-4, with a possible D match to TRBD1 (6 bases). TRBV5-3 is identified as an open reading frame with a role that is uncertain. Trimming left V 6 bases short and J 6 bases short, with 12 bases between. This CDR3 is 13 amino acids long. The CDR3 reads CARTPWGHEKLFF. DNA of the CDR3: TGTGCCAGAACTCCCTGGGGGCATGAAAAACTGTTTTTT.

CDR3 DNA: TGTGCCAGCACCCATGGAGGGAGGACGTCCTACGAGCAGTACTTC. Translation: CASTHGGRTSYEQYF. This rearrangement joins TRBV6-1 to TRBJ2-7; the D gene is possibly TRBD2 (6 bases). The CDR3 consists of 15 residues. Trimming shortened V by 7 bases and J by 1 base, and 17 bases separated the two germline ends. CDR1 and CDR2 (germline): MNHNS, SASEGT.

V and J are TRBV7-9 and TRBJ2-5; D is possibly TRBD1 (6 bases). Near its end, the DNA agrees better with TRBJ2-7, so the J call may be wrong. The CDR3 consists of 16 residues. Germline V gene sequence: CDR1 SEHNR, CDR2 FQNEAQ (reference sequence). CDR3 protein: CASSPSPRTVLYEQYF. The CDR3 nucleotides read TGTGCCAGCAGCCCCAGTCCGAGGACAGTTCTCTACGAGCAGTACTTC.

The gene calls are TRBV12-2 and TRBJ1-3; the table's D call, TRBD1, has no DNA check behind it. TRBV12-2 constitutes a pseudogene. The CDR3 length is 17 residues. The CDR3 nucleotides read TGTGCAAGTCGCTTAAATCATGGGGGCACCACTGGAAACACCATATATTTT. Residues: CASRLNHGGTTGNTIYF.

The chain combines TRBV7-8 with TRBJ2-2; TRBD1 aligns across 7 bases. There are 17 residues in the CDR3. Germline loops: CDR1 SGHVS, CDR2 FQNEAQ. V was clipped by 5 bases and J by 6 bases; unmatched bases: 15. The CDR3: CASSLRNTGAYSGELFF. The CDR3 bases are TGTGCCAGCAGCCTTCGGAATACAGGGGCGTATTCCGGGGAGCTGTTTTTT.

The chain joins TRBV6-1 to TRBJ1-2; TRBD1 aligns across 7 bases. The J segment lost 7 bases and the V segment lost 11 bases, leaving 10 bases of the junction unmatched. The germline V gene has CDR1 MNHNS and CDR2 SASEGT. There are 12 residues in the CDR3. The CDR3 DNA sequence: TGTGCCGGACACGACAGGGTGGGTGGCTACACCTTC. Its protein product is CAGHDRVGGYTF.

V and J are TRBV7-3 and TRBJ1-5; no clear D gene. V was clipped by 2 bases and J by 8 bases, with 16 bases between them. CDR1 is SGHTA, CDR2 FQGTGA, per germline. CDR3 length: 15 residues. The CDR3 region has the DNA TGTGCCAGCAGCTTATCCATTGAGAGAGCGGAGCCCCAGCATTTT. It translates to CASSLSIERAEPQHF.

The rearrangement links TRBV12-5 to TRBJ2-5; D may be TRBD1 (6 bases). The CDR3 length is 19 residues. Looked up from germline, CDR1 is LGHNT and CDR2 is FRNRAP. The V end lost 0 bases, the J end lost 4 bases, and 24 bases lay between the germline ends. The CDR3 bases are TGTGCTAGTGGTTTGGTACAGGGCTTCCCCCCGAGAGGGGGAGAGACCCAGTACTTC. This codes for CASGLVQGFPPRGGETQYF.

This clone appeared a single time. The chain uses TRBV7-3 and TRBJ2-1; D may be TRBD2 (7 bases). The CDR3 is 14 residues long. Germline values: CDR1 SGHTA, CDR2 FQGTGA. The ends were cut back, 6 bases at V and 8 bases at J, with 17 bases in the middle. The CDR3 nucleotides read TGTGCCAGCAGTCTAGTGGGGGCGGGGGATGAGCAGTTCTTC. Protein sequence: CASSLVGAGDEQFF.

The chain combines TRBV6-5 with TRBJ2-2; 8 bases line up with TRBD1. CDR1 and CDR2 (germline): MNHEY, SVGAGI. The CDR3 runs 16 residues. V lost 2 bases to trimming and J lost 3 bases; unmatched junction nucleotides: 5. The CDR3: CASSYPQGADTGELFF. The CDR3, as DNA: TGTGCCAGCAGTTACCCGCAGGGGGCGGACACCGGGGAGCTGTTTTTT.

The chain recombines TRBV6-1 with TRBJ1-4; maybe TRBD1 (5 bases). The ends were cut back, 5 bases at V and 4 bases at J, with 11 bases in the middle. The CDR3 covers 14 residues. Looked up from germline, CDR1 is MNHNS and CDR2 is SASEGT. This CDR3 reads CASSPGTYNEKLFF. CDR3 sequence (DNA): TGTGCCAGCAGTCCAGGGACTTATAATGAAAAACTGTTTTTT.

The genes are TRBV28 and TRBJ1-1; 9 positions agree with TRBD1. This CDR3 has 15 amino acids. V shed 5 bases and J 2 bases; nucleotides not matched to a gene: 6. Germline lookup yields CDR1 MDHEN and CDR2 SYDVKM. CDR3 residues: CASSQPQGANTEAFF. The CDR3 DNA sequence: TGTGCCAGCAGTCAACCACAGGGGGCTAACACTGAAGCTTTCTTT.

This chain uses TRBV2 with TRBJ2-3, with TRBD2 identical over 7 bases. V trimming: 0 bases; J trimming: 1 base; junction bases outside the gene matches: 4. The germline CDR1 and CDR2 sequences are SNHLY and FYNNEI. The CDR3 is made up of 16 amino acids. The CDR3 loop reads CASSEAREIGTDTQYF. The CDR3 DNA sequence: TGTGCCAGCAGTGAAGCGCGGGAGATCGGCACAGATACGCAGTATTTT.

This clone was observed a handful of times. The chain couples TRBV5-1 to TRBJ1-4; unclear D gene. The germline V gene has CDR1 SGHRS and CDR2 YFSETQ. Trimming removed 7 bases from V and 6 bases from J, with 13 bases in between. CDR3 length: 13 residues. The CDR3 sequence is CASRAVGDEKLFF. CDR3 bases: TGCGCCAGCCGAGCGGTTGGTGATGAAAAACTGTTTTTT.

The rearrangement links TRBV5-1 to TRBJ2-2; TRBD1 aligns across 7 bases. The ends lost 4 bases at V and 0 bases at J; junction bases unmatched: 6. The CDR3 spans 16 residues. The germline gives CDR1 SGHRS, CDR2 YFSETQ. CDR3 sequence (DNA): TGCGCCAGCAGCGTGGCCGGGACAGCGAACACCGGGGAGCTGTTTTTT. As protein: CASSVAGTANTGELFF.